A single sample gave rise to the 26 T cell receptor beta chains below, sequenced in a study of multiple sclerosis patients with progressive multifocal leukoencephalopathy. Time point noted: time of PML onset. The protocol was immunoSEQ multiplex PCR, while the TCRdb copy is restricted to in-frame clones and leaves out a portion. The sample lists roughly 32,000 clones, roughly nine tenths occurring once. Sequences were derived from PBMCs, sampled from a patient treated with natalizumab. These receptors originate from a human donor with progressive multifocal leukoencephalopathy.

This chain links TRBV28 with TRBJ1-2, with a possible D match to TRBD1 (6 bases). Trimming stripped 1 base from V and 1 base from J, with 13 bases between. The V gene's germline CDR1 is MDHEN and CDR2 SYDVKM. The CDR3 runs 16 residues. The CDR3 region is CASSLSRQGFNYGYTF. As DNA, the CDR3 is TGTGCCAGCAGTTTATCGAGGCAGGGGTTTAACTATGGCTACACCTTC.

The V gene is TRBV27, the J gene TRBJ2-7, with 7 positions matching TRBD1. V was pared by 6 bases and J by 3 bases, with 11 bases of the junction left unmatched. The germline CDR1 and CDR2 sequences are MNHEY and SMNVEV (reference sequence). The CDR3 loop spans 15 amino acids. CDR3 DNA: TGTGCCAGCAGCCATCATTCGGCAGGGGGCTACGAGCAGTACTTC. It yields the protein CASSHHSAGGYEQYF.

The chain joins TRBV6-6 to TRBJ1-3; D is undetermined. The CDR3 length is 14 residues. V lost 6 bases and J 0 bases, leaving 9 bases between the germline ends. Germline values: CDR1 MNHNY, CDR2 SVGAGI (reference sequence). The CDR3 bases are TGTGCCAGCAGCAGACCGAACTCTGGAAACACCATATATTTT. It specifies CASSRPNSGNTIYF.

The chain uses TRBV2 and TRBJ2-3, with 9 bases that match TRBD2. Germline values: CDR1 SNHLY, CDR2 FYNNEI. V gave up 2 bases and J gave up 0 bases; unmatched junction bases: 3. The CDR3 is made up of 16 amino acids. The CDR3 DNA sequence: TGTGCCAGCAGTGAAAAGCTAGCGGGGAGCACAGATACGCAGTATTTT. Translating gives CASSEKLAGSTDTQYF. Based on the CDR3 plus reference TRBV2 and TRBJ2-3, the full variable domain is EPEVTQTPSHQVTQMGQEVILRCVPISNHLYFYWYRQILGQKVEFLVSFYNNEISEKSEIFDDQFSVERPDGSNFTLKIRSTKLEDSAMYFCASSEKLAGSTDTQYFGPGTRLTVL.

This chain links TRBV28 with TRBJ2-5; maybe TRBD2 (5 bases). The J call may be wrong; the DNA end is better matched by TRBJ2-7. CDR1 MDHEN and CDR2 SYDVKM come from the germline V gene. The CDR3 has 12 amino acids. The CDR3 is CASSPGLHEQYF. CDR3 in DNA: TGTGCCAGCAGCCCCGGACTGCACGAGCAGTACTTC.

This clone has a handful of counts. J is TRBJ1-1 and V is TRBV27; 10 positions agree with TRBD1. With V trimmed by 4 bases and J by 7 bases, 3 bases remained unmatched. CDR3 length: 13 amino acids. The germline gives CDR1 MNHEY, CDR2 SMNVEV (reference sequence). As DNA, the CDR3 is TGTGCCAGCAGTTCTCGGGACAGGGGTGAAGCTTTCTTT. Its translation is CASSSRDRGEAFF.

The V gene is TRBV11-2, the J gene TRBJ2-7, with D hard to call. V was trimmed by 2 bases and J by 0 bases, leaving 8 bases between them. This CDR3 region has 14 residues. Germline assignment: CDR1 SGHAT and CDR2 FQNNGV. The DNA for the CDR3 is TGTGCCAGCAGCTTACAAGCGAGCTCCTACGAGCAGTACTTC. Translation gives CASSLQASSYEQYF.

The chain recombines TRBV5-4 with TRBJ2-7; TRBD2 is a possible D gene (6 bases). Germline lookup yields CDR1 SGHNT and CDR2 YYREEE (reference sequence). The CDR3 spans 16 residues. Trimming removed 5 bases from V and 2 bases from J, with 20 bases in between. The CDR3 here is CASSSQAGPLPYEQYF. Here the CDR3 DNA reads TGTGCCAGCAGTTCACAGGCGGGGCCCCTCCCCTACGAGCAGTACTTC.

This clone was seen a single time. This chain connects TRBV7-6 to TRBJ1-5; the match to TRBD1 covers 7 bases. The CDR3 is made up of 13 amino acids. The trim removed 4 bases at V and 7 bases at J, leaving 4 bases unmatched. Looked up from germline, CDR1 is SGHVS and CDR2 is FNYEAQ. CDR3 protein: CASSSRQGQPQHF. DNA of the CDR3: TGTGCCAGCAGCTCCCGACAGGGCCAGCCCCAGCATTTT.

This chain connects TRBV9 to TRBJ2-7; either TRBD1 or TRBD2 may fit D (5 bases each). From germline, CDR1 is SGDLS and CDR2 YYNGEE. The length of the CDR3 is 17 residues. V was pared by 4 bases and J by 2 bases, with 22 bases between. The CDR3 coding sequence is TGTGCCAGCAGCCAAGCACCTGGGGCGGGCCCAGCCTACGAGCAGTACTTC. This sequence encodes CASSQAPGAGPAYEQYF.

V and J are TRBV7-9 and TRBJ1-1; 8 bases line up with TRBD1. The CDR3 sequence is 15 residues long. Unmatched junction bases numbered 8, after V lost 5 bases and J lost 3 bases. The V gene's germline CDR1 is SEHNR and CDR2 FQNEAQ (reference sequence). CDR3 DNA sequence: TGTGCCAGCAGCCTCCGAGGACAGGGAGACACTGAAGCTTTCTTT. The encoded protein is CASSLRGQGDTEAFF.

The V call is TRBV6-5, the J call TRBJ1-2, with D possibly TRBD1 on 5 matching bases. The germline CDR1 and CDR2 sequences are MNHEY and SVGAGI. This CDR3 spans 14 amino acids. Trimming shortened V by 6 bases and J by 1 base, and 12 bases separated the two germline ends. The DNA of the CDR3 is TGTGCCAGCAGCCGCGGGACGGATAACTATGGCTACACCTTC. Protein: CASSRGTDNYGYTF.

This chain uses TRBV6-6 with TRBJ1-1; D is unresolved. V lost 2 bases and J lost 7, with 8 bases in between. In germline, CDR1 is MNHNY, CDR2 SVGAGI (reference sequence). The CDR3 has 12 amino acids. CDR3 in DNA: TGTGCCAGCAGTTACGATCGGGGTGAAGCTTTCTTT. Residues: CASSYDRGEAFF.

The V and J genes are TRBV5-6 and TRBJ2-6, with unresolved D. The length of the CDR3 is 16 residues. Trimming left V 2 bases short and J 2 bases short, with 11 bases between. Germline lookup yields CDR1 SGHDT and CDR2 YYEEEE. The CDR3 DNA reads TGTGCCAGCAGCTTCGTAAGAGGAACTGGGGCCAACGTCCTGACTTTC. It encodes CASSFVRGTGANVLTF.

The chain couples TRBV30 to TRBJ1-1; D is uncertain. Trimming left V 4 bases short and J 1 base short, with 10 bases between. Germline lookup yields CDR1 GTSNPN and CDR2 SVGIG (reference sequence). The length of the CDR3 is 13 residues. CDR3 region: CAWIEQSNTEAFF. Here the CDR3 DNA reads TGTGCCTGGATTGAGCAGTCGAACACTGAAGCTTTCTTT. The complete variable domain, with remaining parts taken from reference TRBV30 and TRBJ1-1, reads SQTIHQWPATLVQPVGSPLSLECTVEGTSNPNLYWYRQAAGRGLQLLFYSVGIGQISSEVPQNLSASRPQDRQFILSSKKLLLSDSGFYLCAWIEQSNTEAFFGQGTRLTVV.

The V call is TRBV28, the J call TRBJ2-5; the D gene is possibly TRBD1 (8 bases). CDR1 and CDR2 from the germline V gene are MDHEN and SYDVKM. The CDR3 consists of 14 residues. Trimming left V 7 bases short and J 1 base short, with 13 bases between. Here the CDR3 reads CASITGGAQETQYF. Written as DNA, the CDR3 is TGTGCCAGCATTACAGGGGGGGCCCAAGAGACCCAGTACTTC. Variable domain in full (rest from reference TRBV28 and TRBJ2-5): DVKVTQSSRYLVKRTGEKVFLECVQDMDHENMFWYRQDPGLGLRLIYFSYDVKMKEKGDIPEGYSVSREKKERFSLILESASTNQTSMYLCASITGGAQETQYFGPGTRLLVL.

In its sample, this clone was seen a few times. The rearrangement links TRBV19 to TRBJ1-4; D call uncertain. The CDR3 has 13 amino acids. Germline lookup yields CDR1 LNHDA and CDR2 SQIVND (reference sequence). V dropped 5 bases and J dropped 11 bases, with 15 bases sitting between them. The CDR3 region is CASSYLSAAKLFF. CDR3 in DNA: TGTGCCAGTAGTTATCTCTCGGCAGCTAAACTGTTTTTT. Combining the CDR3 with reference TRBV19 and TRBJ1-4 gives the whole variable domain DGGITQSPKYLFRKEGQNVTLSCEQNLNHDAMYWYRQDPGQGLRLIYYSQIVNDFQKGDIAEGYSVSREKKESFPLTVTSAQKNPTAFYLCASSYLSAAKLFFGSGTQLSVL.

The genes are TRBV5-1 and TRBJ1-1, with D perhaps matching TRBD1 (5 bases). Germline V gene lookup returns CDR1 SGHRS and CDR2 YFSETQ. CDR3 length: 16 amino acids. Trimming took 0 bases from V and 6 from J, leaving 18 bases between them. The CDR3 DNA follows: TGCGCCAGCAGCTTGGGTATTGGGGGAGTAAGGGCTGAAGCTTTCTTT. Its translation: CASSLGIGGVRAEAFF.

V is TRBV18 and J is TRBJ1-4; TRBD1 is a possible D gene (6 bases). The CDR3 is made up of 14 amino acids. With 3 bases removed from V and 3 bases from J, the gap between germline ends came to 8 bases. CDR1 and CDR2 from the germline V gene are KGHSH and LQKENI. The CDR3 DNA reads as TGTGCCAGCTCACCCAGGGGTTCTAATGAAAAACTGTTTTTT. Translating it yields CASSPRGSNEKLFF.

The chain links TRBV19 to TRBJ2-2; 7 bases agree with TRBD2. CDR3 length equals 17 residues. J was trimmed by 0 bases and V by 0 bases; bases with no gene match: 4. The germline CDR1 and CDR2 sequences are LNHDA and SQIVND (reference sequence). The CDR3 region has the DNA TGTGCCAGTAGTATAGAGGCTAGCGGAGCGAACACCGGGGAGCTGTTTTTT. It codes for CASSIEASGANTGELFF.

The chain carries TRBV5-1 and TRBJ2-7; D assignment may be TRBD1 or TRBD2 (6 bases each). The CDR3 totals 16 residues. V was pared by 0 bases and J by 5 bases, with 18 bases between. Per the germline V gene, CDR1 is SGHRS and CDR2 is YFSETQ. CDR3 loop: CASSLAFSGGGDEQYF. The CDR3 coding sequence is TGCGCCAGCAGCTTGGCCTTCTCCGGGGGCGGTGACGAGCAGTACTTC.

The chain carries TRBV27 and TRBJ2-3; D is unclear. V lost 3 bases and J lost 0, with 10 bases in between. The CDR3 covers 15 residues. Germline V gene lookup returns CDR1 MNHEY and CDR2 SMNVEV (reference sequence). This chain's CDR3 is CASSLAALSTDTQYF. The CDR3 coding sequence is TGTGCCAGCAGTTTGGCAGCGTTAAGCACAGATACGCAGTATTTT.

This sequence joins TRBV5-4 and TRBJ2-7; 9 bases match TRBD1. Germline V gene lookup returns CDR1 SGHNT and CDR2 YYREEE (reference sequence). The CDR3 totals 14 residues. With 0 bases clipped from V and 4 bases from J, the junction kept 2 bases outside the gene matches. The CDR3, as DNA: TGTGCCAGCAGCTTGGAGGGACAGGGTTACGAGCAGTACTTC. Protein: CASSLEGQGYEQYF.

V and J are TRBV5-1 and TRBJ1-1, with unresolved D. Trimming stripped 6 bases from V and 1 base from J, with 13 bases between. The germline gives CDR1 SGHRS, CDR2 YFSETQ. The CDR3 consists of 14 residues. The CDR3 DNA reads as TGCGCCAGCACCGTTGAGCCGGGGAACACTGAAGCTTTCTTT. Translating gives CASTVEPGNTEAFF.

This chain's CDR3 is CASSLTSGSTNEQFF. As DNA, the CDR3 is TGTGCCAGCAGCTTGACCAGCGGGAGTACAAATGAGCAGTTCTTC. The chain couples TRBV5-4 to TRBJ2-1, with 8 bases lining up with TRBD2. The CDR3 has 15 amino acids. The junction had 7 bases not matched to a gene; V was cut back by 1 base and J by 7 bases. CDR1 and CDR2 from the germline V gene are SGHNT and YYREEE (reference sequence).

The chain employs TRBV4-3 and TRBJ1-1; a possible D gene is TRBD1 (5 bases). The germline V and J ends were trimmed by 1 base and 6 bases, with 9 bases remaining between them. The CDR3 is made up of 13 amino acids. Germline values: CDR1 LGHNA, CDR2 YSLEER. DNA of the CDR3: TGCGCCAGCAGCCAAGTGGGGGTTCCTGAAGCTTTCTTT. Encoded protein: CASSQVGVPEAFF.